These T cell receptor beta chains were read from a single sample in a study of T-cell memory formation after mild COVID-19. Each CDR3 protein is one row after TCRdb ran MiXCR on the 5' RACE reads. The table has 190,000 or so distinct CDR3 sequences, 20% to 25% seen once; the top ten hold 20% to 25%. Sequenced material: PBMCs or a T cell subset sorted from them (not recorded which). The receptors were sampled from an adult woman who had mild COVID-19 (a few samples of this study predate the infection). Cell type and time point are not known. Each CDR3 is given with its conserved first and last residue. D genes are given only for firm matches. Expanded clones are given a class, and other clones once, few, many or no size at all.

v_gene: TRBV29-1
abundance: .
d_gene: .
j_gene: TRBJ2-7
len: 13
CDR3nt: TGCAGCGTTGATTTAGGCCGTGCAGACGAGCAGTACTTC
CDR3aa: CSVDLGRADEQYF

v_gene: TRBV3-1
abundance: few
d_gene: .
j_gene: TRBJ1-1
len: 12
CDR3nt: TGTGCCAGCAGCCAAGCGTGGGCTGAAGCTTTCTTT
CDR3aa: CASSQAWAEAFF

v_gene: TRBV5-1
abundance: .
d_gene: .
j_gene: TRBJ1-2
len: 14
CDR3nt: TGCGCCAGCAGCTTGGCTGACGGATACTATGGCTACACCTTC
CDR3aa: CASSLADGYYGYTF

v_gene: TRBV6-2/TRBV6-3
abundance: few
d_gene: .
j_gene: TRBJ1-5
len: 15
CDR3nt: TGTGCCAGCAGTTACTTTCAGGGTGGCAATCAGCCCCAGCATTTT
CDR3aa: CASSYFQGGNQPQHF

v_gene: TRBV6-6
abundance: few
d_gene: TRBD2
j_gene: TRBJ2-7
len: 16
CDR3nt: TGTGCCAGCAGTTATCATCTAGCGGGAGGCGCCTACGAGCAGTACTTC
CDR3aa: CASSYHLAGGAYEQYF

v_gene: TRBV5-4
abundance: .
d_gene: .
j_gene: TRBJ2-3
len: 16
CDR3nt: TGTGCCAGCACTCCCGGTAGGGATAGCCCATCCGATACGCAGTATTTT
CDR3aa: CASTPGRDSPSDTQYF

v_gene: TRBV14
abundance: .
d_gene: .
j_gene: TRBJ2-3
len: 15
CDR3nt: TGTGCCAGCAGCCAAGATTGGGCAACTACAGATACGCAGTATTTT
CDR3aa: CASSQDWATTDTQYF

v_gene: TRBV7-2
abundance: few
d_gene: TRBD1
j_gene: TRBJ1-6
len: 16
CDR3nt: TGTGCCAGCAGCTTAAACCCCGGGACAGGGACTTCACCCCTCCACTTT
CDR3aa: CASSLNPGTGTSPLHF

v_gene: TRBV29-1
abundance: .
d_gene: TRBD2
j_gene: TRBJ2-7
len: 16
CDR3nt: TGCAGCGTTGAAGGCCTAGCGGGAGGAGACCCCTACGAGCAGTACTTC
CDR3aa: CSVEGLAGGDPYEQYF

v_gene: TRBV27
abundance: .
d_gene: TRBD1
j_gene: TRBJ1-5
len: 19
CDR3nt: TGTGCCAGCAGTCCCCTCGGGACAGGCTTAAGATATAGCAATCAGCCCCAGCATTTT
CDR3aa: CASSPLGTGLRYSNQPQHF

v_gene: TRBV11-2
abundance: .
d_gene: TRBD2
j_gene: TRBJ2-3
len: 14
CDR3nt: TGTGCCACCTCACCGGGACTAGGGGCAGATACGCAGTATTTT
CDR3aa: CATSPGLGADTQYF

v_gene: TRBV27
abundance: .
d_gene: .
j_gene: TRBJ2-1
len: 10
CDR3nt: TGTGCCAGCGGGTGGATTGAGCAGTTCTTC
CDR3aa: CASGWIEQFF

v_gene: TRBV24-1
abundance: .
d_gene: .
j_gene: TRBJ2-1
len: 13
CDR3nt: TGTGCCACCAGTGATTACAGGCACTATGAGCAGTTCTTC
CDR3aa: CATSDYRHYEQFF

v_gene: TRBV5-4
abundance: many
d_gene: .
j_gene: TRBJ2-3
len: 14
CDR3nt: TGTGCCAGCAGCTTTAACATGGGCACAGATACGCAGTATTTT
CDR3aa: CASSFNMGTDTQYF

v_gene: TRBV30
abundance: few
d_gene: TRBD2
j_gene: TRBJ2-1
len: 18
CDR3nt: TGTGCCTGGGAAACGACTAGCGGGAGCAGAGTATCCTACAATGAGCAGTTCTTC
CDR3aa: CAWETTSGSRVSYNEQFF

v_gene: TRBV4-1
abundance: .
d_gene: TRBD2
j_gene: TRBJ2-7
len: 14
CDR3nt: TGCGCCAGCAGCCAAGGACTAGCGGGATACGAGCAGTACTTC
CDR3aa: CASSQGLAGYEQYF

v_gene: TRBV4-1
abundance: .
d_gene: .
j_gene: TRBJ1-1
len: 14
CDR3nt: TGCGCCAGCAGCCAACTGGAGGTAGGCACTGAAGCTTTCTTT
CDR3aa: CASSQLEVGTEAFF

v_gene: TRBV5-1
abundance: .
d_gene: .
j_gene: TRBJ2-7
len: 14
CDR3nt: TGCGCCAGCAGCCCCCGGGACCCCGGCTACGAGCAGTACTTC
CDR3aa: CASSPRDPGYEQYF

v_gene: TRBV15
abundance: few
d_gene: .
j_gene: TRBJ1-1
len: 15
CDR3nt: TGTGCCACCAGCATGCTGCCCTCGGGGGGCACTGAAGCTTTCTTT
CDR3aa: CATSMLPSGGTEAFF

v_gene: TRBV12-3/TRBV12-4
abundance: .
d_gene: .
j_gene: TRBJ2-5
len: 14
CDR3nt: TGTGCCAGCAGTTTACAGCTAGGGGTGAAGACCCAGTACTTC
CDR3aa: CASSLQLGVKTQYF

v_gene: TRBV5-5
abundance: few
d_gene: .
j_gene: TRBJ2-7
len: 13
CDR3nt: TGTGCCAGCAGCTGGGACGGAGCCTACGAGCAGTACTTC
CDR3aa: CASSWDGAYEQYF

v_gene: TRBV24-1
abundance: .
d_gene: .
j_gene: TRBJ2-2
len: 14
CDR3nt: TGTGCCACCAGTGACCTGAAAGTAACCGGGGAGCTGTTTTTT
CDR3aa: CATSDLKVTGELFF

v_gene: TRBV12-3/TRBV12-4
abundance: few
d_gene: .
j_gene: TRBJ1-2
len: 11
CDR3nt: TGTGCCAGCAGTAACGGCTATGGCTACACCTTC
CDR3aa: CASSNGYGYTF

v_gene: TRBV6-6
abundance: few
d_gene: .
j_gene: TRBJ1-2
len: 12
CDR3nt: TGTGCCAGCTCCCCAGGGTTGGATGGCTACACCTTC
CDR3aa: CASSPGLDGYTF

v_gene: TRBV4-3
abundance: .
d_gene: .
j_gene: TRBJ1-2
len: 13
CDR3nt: TGCGCCAGCAGCCAAGGACGGACAGACGGCTACACCTTC
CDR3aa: CASSQGRTDGYTF

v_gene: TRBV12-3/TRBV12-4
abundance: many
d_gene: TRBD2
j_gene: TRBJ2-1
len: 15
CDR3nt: TGTGCCAGCAGTTCCCAGCGGGAGAAGGAGAATGAGCAGTTCTTC
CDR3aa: CASSSQREKENEQFF

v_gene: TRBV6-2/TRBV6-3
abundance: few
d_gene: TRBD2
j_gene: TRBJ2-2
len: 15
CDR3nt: TGTGCCAGCGAGGCTTTAGCGGGAGACACCGGGGAGCTGTTTTTT
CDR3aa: CASEALAGDTGELFF

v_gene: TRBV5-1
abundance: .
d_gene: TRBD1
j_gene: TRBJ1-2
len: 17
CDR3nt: TGCGCCAGCAGCCCAAGGGGACCGACAGGGTTTGACTATGGCTACACCTTC
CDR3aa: CASSPRGPTGFDYGYTF

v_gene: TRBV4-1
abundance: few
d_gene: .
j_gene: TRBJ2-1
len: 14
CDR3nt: TGCGCCAGCAGCCACACAGGGTCCTACAATGAGCAGTTCTTC
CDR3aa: CASSHTGSYNEQFF

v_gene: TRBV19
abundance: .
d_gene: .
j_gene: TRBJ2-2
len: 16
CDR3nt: TGTTCCAGTAGTATAGAACGGGGGCAAGGCACCGGGGAGCTGTTTTTT
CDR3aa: CSSSIERGQGTGELFF

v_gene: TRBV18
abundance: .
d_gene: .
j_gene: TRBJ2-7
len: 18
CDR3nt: TGTGCCAGCTCACCGATTTCACGCGACAGAACTTTAACCTACGAGCAGTACTTC
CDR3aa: CASSPISRDRTLTYEQYF

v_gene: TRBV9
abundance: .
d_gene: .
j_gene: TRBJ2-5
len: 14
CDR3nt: TGTGCCAGCAGCGTCTGGACAGACCAAGAGACCCAGTACTTC
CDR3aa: CASSVWTDQETQYF

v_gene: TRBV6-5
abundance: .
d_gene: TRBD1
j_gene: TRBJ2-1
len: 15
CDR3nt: TGTGCCAGCAGTTACGCGGACAGGCCGCGGAATGAGCAGTTCTTC
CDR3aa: CASSYADRPRNEQFF

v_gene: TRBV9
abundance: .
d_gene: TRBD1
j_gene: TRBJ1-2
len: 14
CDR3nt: TGTGCCAGCAGCGTCTCGGACAGGGTCCATGGCTACACCTTC
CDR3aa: CASSVSDRVHGYTF

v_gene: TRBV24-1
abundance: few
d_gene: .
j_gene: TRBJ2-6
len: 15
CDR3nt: TGTGCCACCAGTGATTTTAGCTCTGGGGCCAACGTCCTGACTTTC
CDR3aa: CATSDFSSGANVLTF

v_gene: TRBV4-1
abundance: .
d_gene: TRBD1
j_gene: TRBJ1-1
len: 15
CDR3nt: TGCGCCAGCAGCCAAGTCGACAGGGGGTCCACTGAAGCTTTCTTT
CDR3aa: CASSQVDRGSTEAFF

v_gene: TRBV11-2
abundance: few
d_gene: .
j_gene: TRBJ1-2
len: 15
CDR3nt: TGTGCCAGCAGCTTAGATCCCAGTGGGGGGTATGGCTACACCTTC
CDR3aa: CASSLDPSGGYGYTF

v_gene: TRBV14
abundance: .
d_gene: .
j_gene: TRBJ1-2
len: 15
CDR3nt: TGTGCCAGCAGCCAAGATGTGGGCGGCAACTATGGCTACACCTTC
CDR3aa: CASSQDVGGNYGYTF

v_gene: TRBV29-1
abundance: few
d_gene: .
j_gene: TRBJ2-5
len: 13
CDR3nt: TGCAGCGGGAATGGAGGCGAGATGGAGACCCAGTACTTC
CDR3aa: CSGNGGEMETQYF

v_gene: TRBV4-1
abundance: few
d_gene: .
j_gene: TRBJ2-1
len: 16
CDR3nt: TGCGCCAGCAGCTCTATGGCAGGATACTCCTACAATGAGCAGTTCTTC
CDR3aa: CASSSMAGYSYNEQFF

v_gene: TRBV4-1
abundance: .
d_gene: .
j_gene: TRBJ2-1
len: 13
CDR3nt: TGCGCCAGCAGCCAAGCAGGGGGGGATGAGCAGTTCTTC
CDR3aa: CASSQAGGDEQFF

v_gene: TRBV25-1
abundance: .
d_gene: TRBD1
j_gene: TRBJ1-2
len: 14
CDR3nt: TGTGCCAGCAGTGAGTGGACAGGGGACTATGGCTACACCTTC
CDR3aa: CASSEWTGDYGYTF

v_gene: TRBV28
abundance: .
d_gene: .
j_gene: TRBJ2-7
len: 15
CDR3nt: TGTGCCAGCAGTTCCTTAGTAGGGGGGATCTACGAGCAGTACTTC
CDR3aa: CASSSLVGGIYEQYF

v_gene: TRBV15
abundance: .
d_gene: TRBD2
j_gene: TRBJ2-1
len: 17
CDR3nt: TGTGCCACCAGCAGTTCTTCTAGCGGGGAGATATACAATGAGCAGTTCTTC
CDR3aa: CATSSSSSGEIYNEQFF

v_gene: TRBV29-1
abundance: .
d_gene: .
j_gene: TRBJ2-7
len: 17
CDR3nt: TGCAGCGTTGAAGGACCCTCCATGGGGGGCCTCGGGAGGGAGCAGTACTTC
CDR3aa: CSVEGPSMGGLGREQYF

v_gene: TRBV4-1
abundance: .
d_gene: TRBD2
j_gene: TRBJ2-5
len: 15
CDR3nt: TGCGCCAGCAGCCAGTTACTAGCGGGGGGAGAGACCCAGTACTTC
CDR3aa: CASSQLLAGGETQYF

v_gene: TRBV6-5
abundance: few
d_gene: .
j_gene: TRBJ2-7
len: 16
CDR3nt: TGTGCCAGCAGTTACGGGGGAAGAGGACATCCCTACGAGCAGTACTTC
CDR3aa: CASSYGGRGHPYEQYF

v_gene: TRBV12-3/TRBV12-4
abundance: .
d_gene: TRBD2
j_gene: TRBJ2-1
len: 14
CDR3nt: TGTGCCAGCAGTCCTCCGGGGAGGGCCTATGAGCAGTTCTTC
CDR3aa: CASSPPGRAYEQFF

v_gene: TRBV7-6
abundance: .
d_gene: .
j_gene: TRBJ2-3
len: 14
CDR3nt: TGTGCCAGCAGCCCCTATCTAGGGACAGATACGCAGTATTTT
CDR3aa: CASSPYLGTDTQYF

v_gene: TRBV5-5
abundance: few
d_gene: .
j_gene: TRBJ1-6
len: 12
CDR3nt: TGTGCCAGCACTCAAACGGGTTCACCCCTCCACTTT
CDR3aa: CASTQTGSPLHF

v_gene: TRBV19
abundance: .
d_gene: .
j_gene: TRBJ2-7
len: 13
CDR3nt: TGTGCCAGTAAGAGCGGGCTCTCCTACGAGCAGTACTTC
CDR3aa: CASKSGLSYEQYF

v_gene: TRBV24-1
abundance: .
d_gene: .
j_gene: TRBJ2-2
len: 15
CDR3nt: TGTGCCACCAGTGATTACAGGGAACTCACCGGGGAGCTGTTTTTT
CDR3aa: CATSDYRELTGELFF

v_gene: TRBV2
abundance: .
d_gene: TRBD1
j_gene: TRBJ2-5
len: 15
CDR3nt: TGTGCCAGCAGTGACCAGGGGGCTTTACGAGAGACCCAGTACTTC
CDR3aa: CASSDQGALRETQYF

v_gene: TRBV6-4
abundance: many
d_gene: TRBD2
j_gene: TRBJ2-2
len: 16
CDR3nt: TGTGCCAGCAGTGAACGGGGAGGGGAGAACACCGGGGAGCTGTTTTTT
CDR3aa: CASSERGGENTGELFF